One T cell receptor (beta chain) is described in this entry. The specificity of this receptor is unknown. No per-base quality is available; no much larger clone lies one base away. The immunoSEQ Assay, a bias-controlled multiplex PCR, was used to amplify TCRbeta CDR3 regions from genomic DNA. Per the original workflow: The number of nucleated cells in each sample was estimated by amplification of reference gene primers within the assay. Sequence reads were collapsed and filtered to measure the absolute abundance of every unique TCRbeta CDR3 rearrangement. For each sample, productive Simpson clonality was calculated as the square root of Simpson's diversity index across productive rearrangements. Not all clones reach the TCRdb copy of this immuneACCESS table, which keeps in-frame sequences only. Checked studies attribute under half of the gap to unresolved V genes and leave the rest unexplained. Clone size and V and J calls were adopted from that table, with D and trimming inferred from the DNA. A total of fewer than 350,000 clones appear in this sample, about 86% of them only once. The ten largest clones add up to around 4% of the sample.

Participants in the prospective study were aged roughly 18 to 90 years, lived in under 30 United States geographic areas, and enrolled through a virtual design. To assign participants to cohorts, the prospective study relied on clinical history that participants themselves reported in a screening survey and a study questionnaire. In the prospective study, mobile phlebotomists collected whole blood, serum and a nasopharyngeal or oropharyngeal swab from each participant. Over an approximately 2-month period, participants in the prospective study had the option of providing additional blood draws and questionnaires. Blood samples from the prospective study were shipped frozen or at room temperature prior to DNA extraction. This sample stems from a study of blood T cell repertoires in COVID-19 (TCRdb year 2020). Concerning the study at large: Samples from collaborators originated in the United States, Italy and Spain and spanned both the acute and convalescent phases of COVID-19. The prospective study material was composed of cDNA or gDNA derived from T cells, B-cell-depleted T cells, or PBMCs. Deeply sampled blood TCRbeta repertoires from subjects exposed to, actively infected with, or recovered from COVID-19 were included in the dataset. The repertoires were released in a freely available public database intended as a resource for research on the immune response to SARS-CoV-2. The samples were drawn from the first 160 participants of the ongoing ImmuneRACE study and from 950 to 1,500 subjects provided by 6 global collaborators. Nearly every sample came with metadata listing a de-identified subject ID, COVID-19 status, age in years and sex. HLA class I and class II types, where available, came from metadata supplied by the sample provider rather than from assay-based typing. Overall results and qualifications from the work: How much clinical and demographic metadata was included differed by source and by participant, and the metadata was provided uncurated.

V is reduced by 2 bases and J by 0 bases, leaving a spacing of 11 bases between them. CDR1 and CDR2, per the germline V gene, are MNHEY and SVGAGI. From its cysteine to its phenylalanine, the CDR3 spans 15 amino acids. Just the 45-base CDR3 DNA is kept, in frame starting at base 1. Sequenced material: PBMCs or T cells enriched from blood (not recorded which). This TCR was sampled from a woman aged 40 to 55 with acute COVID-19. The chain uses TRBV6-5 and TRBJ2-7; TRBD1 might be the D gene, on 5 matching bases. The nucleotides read TGTGCCAGCAGTTACCGACAGCTGAACTCCTACGAGCAGTACTTC. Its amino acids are CASSYRQLNSYEQYF.